These 28 T cell receptor beta chains originate from one sample sequenced in a study of Ad26.COV2.S vaccination and SARS-CoV-2 variants. Sample treatment: around 19 received Ad26.COV2.S at low or high dose, single or two shots; roughly five received placebo; per-sample allocation not given. Collection of the samples took place on day 63 after the first injection of vaccine or placebo. This table comes from immunoSEQ multiplex PCR, and its TCRdb copy is limited to in-frame clones, with some not included. The data hold 400,000 to 500,000 clones, with approximately 87% observed a single time. The sequences come from peripheral blood, collected in a trial of Ad26.COV2.S vaccine versus placebo. These receptors were obtained from a person aged 18-65 years who received the Ad26.COV2.S COVID-19 vaccine or a placebo.

The genes are TRBV5-1 and TRBJ1-6, with unresolved D. Germline lookup yields CDR1 SGHRS and CDR2 YFSETQ. Trimming cost V 0 bases and J 13 bases, with 11 bases left between them. The CDR3 has 13 amino acids. CDR3 nucleotides: TGCGCCAGCAGCTTGGCCCGCGATGGGCCCCTCCACTTT. Translation: CASSLARDGPLHF.

The V and J genes are TRBV2 and TRBJ2-5; D is undetermined. Germline V gene sequence: CDR1 SNHLY, CDR2 FYNNEI. This CDR3 is built from 12 residues. The V end was cut by 3 bases, the J end by 4 bases, with 6 bases between. The CDR3 spells CASSDGVETQYF. DNA of the CDR3: TGTGCCAGCAGTGATGGGGTAGAGACCCAGTACTTC.

This chain connects TRBV10-3 to TRBJ1-4, with D possibly matching TRBD1 (6 bases). CDR3 length equals 15 residues. Germline loops: CDR1 ENHRY, CDR2 SYGVKD. Trimming stripped 9 bases from V and 3 bases from J, with 17 bases between. The CDR3 DNA is TGTGCCATAAACGTGGGGGCGAGGGCTAATGAAAAACTGTTTTTT. Translated, it gives CAINVGARANEKLFF.

The rearrangement uses TRBV7-2 and TRBJ2-7, with a tentative D call TRBD1 (6 bases). CDR3 length: 15 amino acids. From germline, CDR1 is SGHTA and CDR2 FQGNSA. V lost 5 bases, J lost 1 base, and 15 bases lay in between. CDR3: CASSISTRGSYEQYF. Here the CDR3 DNA reads TGTGCCAGCAGCATATCAACCAGGGGTTCCTACGAGCAGTACTTC.

A note on this clone: The germline gene is not matched at one end of the junction; a read error may be the cause. This chain uses TRBV14 with TRBJ2-7; D uncertain. Germline CDR1 and CDR2: SGHDN and FVKESK. This CDR3 is 12 amino acids long. The CDR3, as DNA: TGTGCCAGCAGCCAAGGAATCGGAGAGCCGTACTTC. It translates to CASSQGIGEPYF.

The chain recombines TRBV4-2 with TRBJ2-1; no definite D call. V gave up 3 bases and J gave up 5 bases, with 5 bases separating them. The CDR3 loop spans 12 amino acids. Germline V gives CDR1 LGHNA, CDR2 YNFKEQ. This chain's CDR3 is CASSHPNNEQFF. The CDR3 DNA follows: TGTGCCAGCAGCCACCCGAACAATGAGCAGTTCTTC.

The V and J genes are TRBV10-1 and TRBJ1-1; 10 positions agree with TRBD1. Per the germline V gene, CDR1 is WNHNN and CDR2 is SYGVQD (reference sequence). V was clipped by 3 bases and J by 10 bases; unmatched bases: 8. This CDR3 region has 14 residues. The CDR3 DNA sequence: TGCGCCAGCAGTGATACCCTCCGGGACAGGGGAGCTTTCTTT. Translation gives CASSDTLRDRGAFF.

Note on this clone: Other DNA sequences in this specimen translate into the identical CDR3. V usage is TRBV6-5 and J usage is TRBJ2-1; TRBD1 matches 7 bases. J gave up 0 bases and V 6 bases, and 5 bases lay outside the gene matches. There are 15 residues in the CDR3. Germline V lookup: CDR1 MNHEY, CDR2 SVGAGI. The CDR3 nucleotides read TGTGCCAGCAGCCGACAGGGAGTCTCCTACAATGAGCAGTTCTTC. Translation gives CASSRQGVSYNEQFF.

The chain has TRBV4-3 and TRBJ1-4; 9 bases fit TRBD1. Per germline, CDR1 LGHNA and CDR2 YSLEER. There are 15 residues in the CDR3. The V and J ends lost 4 bases and 8 bases, in that order; junction bases with no gene match: 8. The CDR3 DNA follows: TGCGCCAGCAGCCGGGGACAGGGCGGCGGGGAAAAACTGTTTTTT. It encodes CASSRGQGGGEKLFF.

The chain is built from TRBV5-1 and TRBJ2-5, with TRBD2 matching over 7 bases. Germline assignment: CDR1 SGHRS and CDR2 YFSETQ. The CDR3 runs to 14 residues. V was clipped by 3 bases and J by 5 bases; unmatched bases: 7. CDR3 amino acids: CASSSRGDWETQYF. The CDR3 DNA reads TGCGCCAGCAGCTCCCGGGGGGATTGGGAGACCCAGTACTTC.

This chain joins TRBV6-5 and TRBJ2-7, with D possibly matching TRBD1 (5 bases). This CDR3 spans 13 amino acids. V was pared by 8 bases and J by 0 bases, with 11 bases between. CDR1 and CDR2 from the germline V gene are MNHEY and SVGAGI. In DNA, the CDR3 is TGTGCCAGCTCTAGGGGTAACTCCTACGAGCAGTACTTC. This translates into CASSRGNSYEQYF.

The V call is TRBV29-1, the J call TRBJ1-2, with D perhaps matching TRBD1 (5 bases). V was cut by 4 bases and J by 7 bases, with 10 bases left in between. The CDR3 loop spans 11 amino acids. Germline V lookup: CDR1 SQVTM, CDR2 ANQGSEA. The CDR3 is CSVVQEGGYTF. CDR3 nucleotides: TGCAGCGTTGTACAGGAAGGTGGCTACACCTTC. The full variable domain, its missing parts supplied by reference TRBV29-1 and TRBJ1-2, is SAVISQKPSRDICQRGTSLTIQCQVDSQVTMMFWYRQQPGQSLTLIATANQGSEATYESGFVIDKFPISRPNLTFSTLTVSNMSPEDSSIYLCSVVQEGGYTFGSGTRLTVV.

In DNA form, the CDR3 reads TGTGCCAGTAGTATGTTAGGTTGGGAAGGGCACGGCTACACCTTC. As protein: CASSMLGWEGHGYTF. V usage is TRBV19 and J usage is TRBJ1-2; unclear D gene. With 3 bases removed from V and 8 bases from J, the gap between germline ends came to 19 bases. The germline V gene has CDR1 LNHDA and CDR2 SQIVND (reference sequence). This CDR3 comprises 15 residues. Drawing the rest from reference TRBV19 and TRBJ1-2, the complete variable domain is DGGITQSPKYLFRKEGQNVTLSCEQNLNHDAMYWYRQDPGQGLRLIYYSQIVNDFQKGDIAEGYSVSREKKESFPLTVTSAQKNPTAFYLCASSMLGWEGHGYTFGSGTRLTVV.

The rearrangement uses TRBV6-2 or TRBV6-3 and TRBJ1-6; possible D gene TRBD1, 5 bases. V shed 4 bases and J shed 7 bases, with 14 bases lying between them. The CDR3 length is 15 residues. Germline V gives CDR1 MNHEY, CDR2 SVGEGT. CDR3 nucleotides: TGTGCCAGCAGTTTAGTTGGGACCGAGAATTCACCCCTCCACTTT. This gives the protein CASSLVGTENSPLHF.

The chain employs TRBV18 and TRBJ2-3; 7 positions agree with TRBD2. The CDR3 has 15 residues. The germline CDR1 and CDR2 sequences are KGHSH and LQKENI. V trimming: 3 bases; J trimming: 1 base; junction bases outside the gene matches: 4. CDR3 sequence reads: CASSPLGLRTDTQYF. The CDR3 DNA reads TGTGCCAGCTCACCGCTGGGACTACGCACAGATACGCAGTATTTT.

J is TRBJ1-5 and V is TRBV28; unclear D gene. The CDR3 runs to 11 residues. Germline V CDR1 and CDR2: MDHEN, SYDVKM. Between the trimmed V and J ends, which lost 4 bases and 3 bases, there was a span of 1 base. CDR3 nucleotides: TGTGCCAGCAGTTACAATCAGCCCCAGCATTTT. Protein sequence: CASSYNQPQHF.

The V call is TRBV6-4, the J call TRBJ2-7; 9 bases fit TRBD1. This CDR3 contains 14 residues. The V and J ends lost 0 bases and 4 bases, in that order; junction bases with no gene match: 1. From germline, CDR1 is MRHNA and CDR2 SNTAGT. CDR3 in DNA: TGTGCCAGCAGTGACTCGACAGGGGGGTACGAGCAGTACTTC. Amino acid sequence: CASSDSTGGYEQYF.

J is TRBJ2-7 and V is TRBV6-2 or TRBV6-3, with TRBD1 matching 7 bases. The CDR3 extends over 14 amino acids. CDR1 is MNHEY, CDR2 SVGEGT, per germline. V was clipped by 2 bases and J by 3 bases; unmatched bases: 4. The DNA for the CDR3 is TGTGCCAGCAGTTACCAGGGGGTGAACTACGAGCAGTACTTC. As protein: CASSYQGVNYEQYF.

V and J are TRBV19 and TRBJ1-5; D is ambiguous. Per germline, CDR1 LNHDA and CDR2 SQIVND (reference sequence). V lost 3 bases and J lost 8, with 20 bases in between. The CDR3 consists of 16 residues. CDR3 in DNA: TGTGCCAGTAGTATTACCGGGCCCTACCGCGTGGAGCCCCAGCATTTT. This codes for CASSITGPYRVEPQHF.

The chain uses TRBV5-1 and TRBJ2-7, with D perhaps matching TRBD1 or TRBD2 (5 bases each). CDR1 and CDR2 (germline): SGHRS, YFSETQ. V shed 4 bases and J shed 7 bases, with 21 bases lying between them. This CDR3 contains 15 residues. CDR3 nucleotides: TGCGCCAGCAGCCTGACGACCGCGAGGGGCGGAGAGCAGTACTTC. It specifies CASSLTTARGGEQYF.

V is TRBV7-9 and J is TRBJ2-7; D perhaps matches TRBD2 (8 bases). The CDR3 runs to 16 residues. CDR1 and CDR2 (germline): SEHNR, FQNEAQ (reference sequence). Trimming took 4 bases from V and 6 from J, leaving 22 bases between them. Here the CDR3 reads CASSSGGSRQGAEQYF. Written as DNA, the CDR3 is TGTGCCAGCAGCTCGGGGGGGTCGAGACAGGGAGCCGAGCAGTACTTC.

This chain joins TRBV5-6 and TRBJ1-1; D remains unclear. Germline CDR1 is SGHDT and CDR2 is YYEEEE. Trimming removed 4 bases from V and 2 bases from J, with 15 bases in between. The CDR3 loop spans 15 amino acids. CDR3 nucleotide sequence: TGTGCCAGCAGCAAGGGCGTCTGGGGTAACACTGAAGCTTTCTTT. Protein sequence: CASSKGVWGNTEAFF.

The genes are TRBV5-4 and TRBJ1-1; D might be TRBD1 (6 bases). Germline CDR1 reads SGHNT; CDR2 reads YYREEE (reference sequence). This CDR3 is 16 amino acids long. The V and J ends lost 1 base and 6 bases respectively, with 19 bases between them. The CDR3 DNA sequence: TGTGCCAGCAGCTTGTCGCGCAGGGGCGATAACCCTGAAGCTTTCTTT. It is translated as CASSLSRRGDNPEAFF.

In this sample, this clone turned up once. V usage is TRBV4-3 and J usage is TRBJ2-5, with D possibly being TRBD1 (5 bases). Germline values: CDR1 LGHNA, CDR2 YSLEER. With 0 bases removed from V and 5 bases from J, the gap between germline ends came to 13 bases. The CDR3 is 15 amino acids. The CDR3 loop reads CASSQDRQGMETQYF. Written as DNA, the CDR3 is TGCGCCAGCAGCCAAGATCGGCAGGGCATGGAGACCCAGTACTTC.

V usage is TRBV7-3 and J usage is TRBJ2-4, with D possibly matching TRBD1 (6 bases). V lost 5 bases and J lost 5, with 13 bases in between. Germline V gene sequence: CDR1 SGHTA, CDR2 FQGTGA. This CDR3 is 14 amino acids long. The chain's CDR3 is CASSTHRAQNIQYF. CDR3 in DNA: TGTGCCAGCAGCACCCACAGGGCCCAAAACATTCAGTACTTC.

The rearrangement joins TRBV28 to TRBJ1-5; D is unresolved. With 7 bases removed from V and 0 bases from J, the gap between germline ends came to 7 bases. The germline CDR1 and CDR2 sequences are MDHEN and SYDVKM. The CDR3 runs 13 residues. The CDR3 DNA sequence: TGTGCCAGCAAGTCGTATAGCAATCAGCCCCAGCATTTT. Translation: CASKSYSNQPQHF.

The rearrangement joins TRBV4-1 to TRBJ2-3, with 10 bases fitting TRBD1. The junction had 17 bases not matched to a gene; V was cut back by 4 bases and J by 1 base. Germline values: CDR1 MGHRA, CDR2 YSYEKL. This CDR3 comprises 20 residues. The DNA for the CDR3 is TGCGCCAGCAGCCCTTTACCTTCTTCGGGACAGGGGCCGGGCACAGATACGCAGTATTTT. As protein: CASSPLPSSGQGPGTDTQYF.

The chain carries TRBV7-3 and TRBJ1-1; no firm D call. Per the germline V gene, CDR1 is SGHTA and CDR2 is FQGTGA. V lost 0 bases and J 2 bases, leaving 7 bases between the germline ends. This CDR3 has 14 amino acids. Here the CDR3 DNA reads TGTGCCAGCAGCTTAACGCGGCTCAACACTGAAGCTTTCTTT. It specifies CASSLTRLNTEAFF. The full variable domain, completed using reference TRBV7-3 and TRBJ1-1, is GAGVSQTPSNKVTEKGKYVELRCDPISGHTALYWYRQSLGQGPEFLIYFQGTGAADDSGLPNDRFFAVRPEGSVSTLKIQRTERGDSAVYLCASSLTRLNTEAFFGQGTRLTVV.